The clone carrying this TCR beta chain was recorded at least ten times. Antigen specificity is unknown. This sample was taken from a study of neurological immune-mediated disorders. The CDR3 runs to 16 residues. After removal of 5 bases from V and 5 bases from J, the junction contained 14 bases not matched to a gene. A single record per CDR3 protein comes from TCRdb applying MiXCR to the 5' RACE reads. The sample has tens of thousands of distinct CDR3 sequences, roughly 2.5% seen once. Overall study results and limits: Private repertoires in all groups were suggested, as expanded clones shared no CDR3 amino acid sequences across subjects.

The V gene is TRBV12-3 or TRBV12-4, the J gene TRBJ1-2; 7 nucleotides align to TRBD1. Sequencing was done on a sample of PBMCs. This receptor was identified in a man between 50 and 59 years old with multiple sclerosis. The CDR3 bases are TGTGCCAGCAGTGATAGACAGGGCCCGAAGGGGTATGGCTACACCTTC. Its translation is CASSDRQGPKGYGYTF.